These T cell receptor beta chains were read from a single sample in a study of blood T cell repertoires in COVID-19. The data were produced by immunoSEQ multiplex PCR, yet TCRdb's version contains in-frame clones alone and is incomplete. This table holds 150,000 or so clones, 81% found once. Sequenced sample: peripheral blood. The receptors shown here come from a man aged 55 to 70 with active or convalescent COVID-19. The CDR3 runs from the conserved cysteine through the conserved F or W. The D gene is left open where the match is weak. Where a row states a size, it is once, few, many or the class of an expanded clone; other rows omit it.

CDR3,DNA,V,J,size,D
CASSYISGTYNEQFF,TGTGCCAGCAGTTACATTAGCGGGACCTACAATGAGCAGTTCTTC,TRBV6-2/TRBV6-3,TRBJ2-1,-,TRBD2
CASSTLRRGSQETQYF,TGTGCCAGTAGTACCCTACGGCGGGGGTCCCAAGAGACCCAGTACTTC,TRBV19,TRBJ2-5,-,TRBD2
CASSAGGKTYEQYF,TGTGCCAGTTCTGCGGGGGGGAAAACCTACGAGCAGTACTTC,TRBV6-5,TRBJ2-7,-,TRBD2
CASSKAQGWADTQYF,TGTGCCAGCAGCAAAGCGCAGGGGTGGGCAGATACGCAGTATTTT,TRBV21-1,TRBJ2-3,-,-
CASRQGSQPQHF,TGTGCCAGCAGACAGGGAAGCCAGCCCCAGCATTTT,TRBV3-1/TRBV3-2,TRBJ1-5,few,-
CASSYSGHGSGNTIYF,TGTGCCAGCAGTTACTCAGGACACGGCTCTGGAAACACCATATATTTT,TRBV6-2/TRBV6-3,TRBJ1-3,-,-
CASSLVSSGRSGEQFF,TGTGCCAGCAGCTTAGTATCCAGCGGGAGGAGCGGGGAGCAGTTCTTC,TRBV11-2,TRBJ2-1,-,TRBD2
CASSLNRNTEAFF,TGTGCCAGCTCACTAAACAGAAACACTGAAGCTTTCTTT,TRBV18,TRBJ1-1,-,-
CASSTTGSRGNQPQHF,TGTGCCAGTAGCACCACCGGGAGTAGAGGCAATCAGCCCCAGCATTTT,TRBV19,TRBJ1-5,-,-
CASKERTGGHYGYTF,TGTGCCAGCAAGGAGAGGACAGGGGGCCACTATGGCTACACCTTC,TRBV2,TRBJ1-2,once,TRBD1
CASSPLLLAGGVHEQYF,TGTGCCAGCTCACCGCTTCTACTAGCGGGAGGGGTCCACGAGCAGTACTTC,TRBV18,TRBJ2-7,-,TRBD2
CATSDSTDRLGETQYF,TGTGCCACCAGTGACTCAACTGACAGGCTAGGAGAGACCCAGTACTTC,TRBV24-1,TRBJ2-5,-,-
CASTVAEGVGKLFF,TGTGCCAGCACTGTGGCTGAAGGGGTCGGGAAACTGTTTTTT,TRBV6-5,TRBJ1-4,-,-